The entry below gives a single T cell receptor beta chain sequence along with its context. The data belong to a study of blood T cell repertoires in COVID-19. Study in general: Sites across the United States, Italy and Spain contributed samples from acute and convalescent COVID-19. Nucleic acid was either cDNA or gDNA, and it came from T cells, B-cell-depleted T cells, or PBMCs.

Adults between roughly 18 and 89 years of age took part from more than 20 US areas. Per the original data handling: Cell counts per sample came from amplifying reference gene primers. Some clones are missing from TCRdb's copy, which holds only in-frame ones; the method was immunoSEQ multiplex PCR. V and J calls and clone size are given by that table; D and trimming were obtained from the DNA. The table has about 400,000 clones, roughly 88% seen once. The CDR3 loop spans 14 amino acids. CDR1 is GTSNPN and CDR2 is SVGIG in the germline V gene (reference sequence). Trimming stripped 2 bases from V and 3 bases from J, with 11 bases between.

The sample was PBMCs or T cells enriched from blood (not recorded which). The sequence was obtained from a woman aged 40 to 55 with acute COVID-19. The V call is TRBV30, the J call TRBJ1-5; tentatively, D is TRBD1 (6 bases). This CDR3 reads CAWSPGHPNQPQHF. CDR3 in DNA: TGTGCCTGGAGTCCGGGACACCCCAATCAGCCCCAGCATTTT.